One and the same sample provided the 15 T cell receptor beta chains below, sequenced in a study of cytomegalovirus exposure and HLA in healthy donors. The PCR contained 60 Vbeta and 13 Jbeta primers. Data came from immunoSEQ multiplex PCR; TCRdb stores just in-frame clones and leaves some out. The table lists approximately 110,000 clones. Sequenced input: PBMCs. The receptor set was obtained from a young man in good health and CMV-seronegative.

The rearrangement joins TRBV30 to TRBJ1-2; D is undetermined. The CDR3 runs to 14 residues. The V end lost 0 bases, the J end lost 2 bases, and 10 bases lay between the germline ends. Germline loops: CDR1 GTSNPN, CDR2 SVGIG (reference sequence). In DNA, the CDR3 is TGTGCCTGGAGTGTAGTAGCTTCCAACTATGGCTACACCTTC. This encodes CAWSVVASNYGYTF.

The gene calls are TRBV6-5 and TRBJ1-6; 9 bases agree with TRBD1. Germline trimming cut 6 bases from V and 10 bases from J; bases unmatched to any gene: 7. Looked up from germline, CDR1 is MNHEY and CDR2 is SVGAGI. CDR3 length: 14 amino acids. CDR3 amino acids: CASSPGQGRSPLHF. The DNA for the CDR3 is TGTGCCAGCAGCCCGGGACAGGGTCGCTCACCCCTCCACTTT.

The genes are TRBV20-1 and TRBJ2-5; D call uncertain. The ends were cut back, 5 bases at V and 5 bases at J, with 9 bases in the middle. This CDR3 contains 11 residues. The germline V gene has CDR1 DFQATT and CDR2 SNEGSKA (reference sequence). The CDR3 DNA sequence: TGCAGTGCTCCCTCCGGGGAGACCCAGTACTTC. Encoded protein: CSAPSGETQYF.

The genes are TRBV2 and TRBJ1-2; D unresolved. V gave up 7 bases and J gave up 8 bases, with 8 bases separating them. CDR3 size: 10 residues. Germline CDR1 SNHLY, CDR2 FYNNEI. The CDR3 DNA reads as TGTGCCAGCATGGGTAGCGGCTACACCTTC. Protein: CASMGSGYTF.

The chain joins TRBV6-5 to TRBJ1-1, with no clear D. This CDR3 is built from 12 residues. Germline CDR1 reads MNHEY; CDR2 reads SVGAGI. The V end lost 6 bases, the J end lost 1 base, and 6 bases lay between the germline ends. The CDR3 loop reads CASRAPNTEAFF. In nucleotides, the CDR3 is TGTGCCAGCAGGGCACCGAACACTGAAGCTTTCTTT.

J is TRBJ1-1 and V is TRBV11-2; D is undetermined. The CDR3 has 16 residues. Germline assignment: CDR1 SGHAT and CDR2 FQNNGV. Trimming cost V 5 bases and J 2 bases, with 18 bases left between them. CDR3 protein: CASSPYNLAVNTEAFF. The CDR3 DNA is TGTGCCAGCAGCCCCTACAACTTAGCGGTTAACACTGAAGCTTTCTTT.

The chain joins TRBV5-5 to TRBJ2-1, with D perhaps TRBD2 (6 bases). The CDR3 consists of 16 residues. The V end lost 2 bases, the J end lost 0 bases, and 12 bases lay between the germline ends. From germline, CDR1 is SGHKS and CDR2 YYEKEE (reference sequence). The CDR3 coding sequence is TGTGCCAGCAGCTTTCCTAGCGCCAACTCCTACAATGAGCAGTTCTTC. This gives the protein CASSFPSANSYNEQFF.

V is TRBV2 and J is TRBJ2-6; tentative D call: TRBD2 (7 bases). The ends were cut back, 7 bases at V and 0 bases at J, with 16 bases in the middle. Germline V lookup: CDR1 SNHLY, CDR2 FYNNEI. The CDR3 has 17 amino acids. Here the CDR3 reads CASMGGGGSSGANVLTF. CDR3 bases: TGTGCCAGCATGGGAGGGGGGGGAAGCTCTGGGGCCAACGTCCTGACTTTC.

This chain links TRBV7-6 with TRBJ2-2, with 9 positions matching TRBD1. Germline V gives CDR1 SGHVS, CDR2 FNYEAQ. V was pared by 4 bases and J by 1 base, with 7 bases of the junction left unmatched. CDR3 length: 17 amino acids. CDR3 in DNA: TGTGCCAGCAGCTCTCTTGTGGGACAGGGGAACACCGGGGAGCTGTTTTTT. This sequence encodes CASSSLVGQGNTGELFF.

The rearrangement joins TRBV11-2 to TRBJ2-7; D unclear. V was clipped by 5 bases and J by 7 bases, with 12 bases between them. The germline V gene encodes CDR1 SGHAT and CDR2 FQNNGV. This CDR3 is built from 12 residues. CDR3 residues: CASSGPLREQYF. The CDR3 DNA sequence: TGTGCCAGCAGCGGGCCGCTTCGGGAGCAGTACTTC.

This chain uses TRBV19 with TRBJ1-5; 9 bases are shared with TRBD1. V lost 3 bases to trimming and J lost 7 bases; unmatched junction nucleotides: 13. Germline assignment: CDR1 LNHDA and CDR2 SQIVND (reference sequence). The CDR3 sequence is 17 residues long. The CDR3 protein is CASSISLPGQGKQPQHF. The CDR3 nucleotides are TGTGCCAGTAGTATCTCTCTTCCGGGACAGGGAAAACAGCCCCAGCATTTT.

This chain links TRBV18 with TRBJ1-3; no firm D call. The CDR3 covers 17 residues. Germline V gene lookup returns CDR1 KGHSH and CDR2 LQKENI. Trimming cost V 4 bases and J 0 bases, with 16 bases left between them. The CDR3 reads CASSRLGQDYSGNTIYF. The CDR3 coding sequence is TGTGCCAGCTCACGTCTTGGGCAGGACTACTCTGGAAACACCATATATTTT.

The CDR3 region is CASSLGGSNTIYF. DNA for the CDR3: TGTGCCAGCAGCTTAGGGGGCTCGAACACCATATATTTT. The chain recombines TRBV7-2 with TRBJ1-3; D possibly corresponds to TRBD1 (5 bases). V was shortened by 1 base and J by 7 bases, with 8 bases between the two germline ends. Germline-derived CDR1 and CDR2 are SGHTA and FQGNSA. This CDR3 comprises 13 residues.

This chain joins TRBV18 and TRBJ1-4, with 9 bases that match TRBD1. Trimming removed 8 bases from V and 6 bases from J; junction bases left unmatched: 4. This CDR3 is 13 amino acids long. Germline values: CDR1 KGHSH, CDR2 LQKENI. Here the CDR3 DNA reads TGTGCCAGCGCCCGGGACAGGGATGAAAAACTGTTTTTT. Protein product: CASARDRDEKLFF.

The chain employs TRBV27 and TRBJ2-7; the D is unclear. The CDR3 is 14 amino acids. CDR1 and CDR2 from the germline V gene are MNHEY and SMNVEV (reference sequence). V was pared by 3 bases and J by 3 bases, with 12 bases between. CDR3 loop: CASSLKQRFYEQYF. The CDR3 DNA reads as TGTGCCAGCAGTTTGAAACAGAGATTCTACGAGCAGTACTTC.